Listed here are 7 T cell receptor beta chains from one sample, sequenced in a study of OX40 agonist ivuxolimab in advanced cancers. Profiled with immunoSEQ multiplex PCR; TCRdb holds only in-frame clones, not every one. The table has some 35,000 clones, about 84% seen once; the top ten hold less than 20%. The sequencing here drew on CD4+ or CD8+ T cells sorted from blood, taken in a trial of the OX40 agonist ivuxolimab. The receptor set was obtained from an adult with an advanced solid tumor such as melanoma, head and neck, liver or kidney cancer.

The V call is TRBV5-1, the J call TRBJ1-2; no clear D gene. CDR1 SGHRS and CDR2 YFSETQ come from the germline V gene. The CDR3 loop spans 13 amino acids. V was shortened by 2 bases and J by 8 bases, with 13 bases between the two germline ends. CDR3: CASSLGALEGYTF. The CDR3 DNA reads as TGCGCCAGCAGCTTAGGAGCATTGGAGGGCTACACCTTC.

V and J are TRBV30 and TRBJ1-1; 10 bases align to TRBD1. Germline assignment: CDR1 GTSNPN and CDR2 SVGIG (reference sequence). The CDR3 has 13 amino acids. J was trimmed by 5 bases and V by 2 bases; bases with no gene match: 2. CDR3 coding DNA: TGTGCCTGGAGTCGGACAGGGGGGACTGAAGCTTTCTTT. It specifies CAWSRTGGTEAFF.

The rearrangement joins TRBV29-1 to TRBJ2-7; D unclear. From germline, CDR1 is SQVTM and CDR2 ANQGSEA. The CDR3 is made up of 10 amino acids. V gave up 4 bases and J gave up 4 bases, with 5 bases separating them. The CDR3 spells CSVGDYEQYF. CDR3 bases: TGCAGCGTTGGGGATTACGAGCAGTACTTC.

This rearrangement joins TRBV12-5 to TRBJ2-2, with D unclear. Germline V gene data show CDR1 as LGHNT and CDR2 as FRNRAP. Trimming stripped 2 bases from V and 4 bases from J, with 8 bases between. The CDR3 loop spans 14 amino acids. The CDR3: CASGLNGGTGELFF. The CDR3 coding sequence is TGTGCTAGTGGTTTGAACGGTGGCACCGGGGAGCTGTTTTTT.

This chain links TRBV19 with TRBJ1-2; D ambiguous. V was shortened by 0 bases and J by 4 bases, with 15 bases between the two germline ends. Germline V gene sequence: CDR1 LNHDA, CDR2 SQIVND (reference sequence). The CDR3 is 16 residues long. The CDR3 spells CASSIDPSAVSYGYTF. The CDR3 nucleotides read TGTGCCAGTAGTATAGATCCAAGCGCCGTCAGCTATGGCTACACCTTC.

The V call is TRBV9, the J call TRBJ2-5; perhaps TRBD2 as D (5 bases). Trimming took 7 bases from V and 3 from J, leaving 13 bases between them. The germline V gene encodes CDR1 SGDLS and CDR2 YYNGEE. This CDR3 has 13 residues. The CDR3 loop reads CASGRLPEETQYF. The CDR3 DNA follows: TGTGCCAGCGGGCGACTACCTGAAGAGACCCAGTACTTC.

The CDR3 is CSVEGAAVSYNEQFF. The DNA for the CDR3 is TGCAGCGTTGAAGGAGCGGCGGTCTCCTACAATGAGCAGTTCTTC. The genes are TRBV29-1 and TRBJ2-1; D is perhaps TRBD2 (5 bases). Trimming removed 1 base from V and 0 bases from J, with 10 bases in between. CDR3 length: 15 residues. Germline V gene sequence: CDR1 SQVTM, CDR2 ANQGSEA.